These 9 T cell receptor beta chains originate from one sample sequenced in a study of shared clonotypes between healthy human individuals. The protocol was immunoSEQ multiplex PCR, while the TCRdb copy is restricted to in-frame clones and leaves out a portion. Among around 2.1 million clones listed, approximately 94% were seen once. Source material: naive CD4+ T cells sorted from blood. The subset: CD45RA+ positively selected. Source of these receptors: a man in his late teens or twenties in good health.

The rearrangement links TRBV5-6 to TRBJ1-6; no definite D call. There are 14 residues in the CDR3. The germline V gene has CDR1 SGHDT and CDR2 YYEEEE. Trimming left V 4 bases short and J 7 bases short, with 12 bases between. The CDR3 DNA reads TGTGCCAGCAGCCTAATCGAGCCGAATTCACCCCTCCACTTT. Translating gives CASSLIEPNSPLHF.

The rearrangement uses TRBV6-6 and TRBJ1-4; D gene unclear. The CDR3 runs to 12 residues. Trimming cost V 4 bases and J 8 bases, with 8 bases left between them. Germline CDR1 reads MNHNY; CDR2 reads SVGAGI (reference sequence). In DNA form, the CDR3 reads TGTGCCAGCAGTTTCTTGTTCGAAAAACTGTTTTTT. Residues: CASSFLFEKLFF.

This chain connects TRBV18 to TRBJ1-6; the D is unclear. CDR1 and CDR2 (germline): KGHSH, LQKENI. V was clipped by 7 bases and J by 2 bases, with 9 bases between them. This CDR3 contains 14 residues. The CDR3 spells CASWGTTYNSPLHF. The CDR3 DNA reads TGTGCCAGCTGGGGAACCACCTATAATTCACCCCTCCACTTT.

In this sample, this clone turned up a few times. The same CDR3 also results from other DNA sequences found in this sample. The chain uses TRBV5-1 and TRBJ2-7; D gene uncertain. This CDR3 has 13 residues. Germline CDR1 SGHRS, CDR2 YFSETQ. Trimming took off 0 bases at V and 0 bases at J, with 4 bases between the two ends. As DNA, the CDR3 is TGCGCCAGCAGCTTGGACATCTCCTACGAGCAGTACTTC. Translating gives CASSLDISYEQYF. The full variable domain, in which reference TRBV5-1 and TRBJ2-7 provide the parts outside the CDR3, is KAGVTQTPRYLIKTRGQQVTLSCSPISGHRSVSWYQQTPGQGLQFLFEYFSETQRNKGNFPGRFSGRQFSNSRSEMNVSTLELGDSALYLCASSLDISYEQYFGPGTRLTVT.

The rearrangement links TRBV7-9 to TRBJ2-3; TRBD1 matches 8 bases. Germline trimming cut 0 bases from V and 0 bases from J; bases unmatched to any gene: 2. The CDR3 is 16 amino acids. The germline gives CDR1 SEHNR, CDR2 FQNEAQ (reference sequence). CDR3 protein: CASSLARTGSTDTQYF. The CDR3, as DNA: TGTGCCAGCAGCTTAGCAAGGACAGGGAGCACAGATACGCAGTATTTT.

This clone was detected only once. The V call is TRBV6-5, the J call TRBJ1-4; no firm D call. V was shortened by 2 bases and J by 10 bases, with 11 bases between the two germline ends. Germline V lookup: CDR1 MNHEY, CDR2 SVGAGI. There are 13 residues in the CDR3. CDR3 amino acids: CASSYRWGGKLFF. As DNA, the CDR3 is TGTGCCAGCAGTTACAGGTGGGGTGGAAAACTGTTTTTT.

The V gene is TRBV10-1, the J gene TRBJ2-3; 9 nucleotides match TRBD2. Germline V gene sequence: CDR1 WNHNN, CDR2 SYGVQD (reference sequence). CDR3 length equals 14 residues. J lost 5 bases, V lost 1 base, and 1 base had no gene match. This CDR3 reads CASSEWTSVDTQYF. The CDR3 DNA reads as TGCGCCAGCAGTGAGTGGACTAGCGTAGATACGCAGTATTTT.

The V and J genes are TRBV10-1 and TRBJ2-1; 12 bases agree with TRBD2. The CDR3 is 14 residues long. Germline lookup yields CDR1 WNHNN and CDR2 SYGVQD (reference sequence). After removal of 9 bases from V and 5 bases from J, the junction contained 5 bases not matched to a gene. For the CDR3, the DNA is TGCGCCAGTGGGACTAGCGGGCCTAACAATGAGCAGTTCTTC. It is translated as CASGTSGPNNEQFF.

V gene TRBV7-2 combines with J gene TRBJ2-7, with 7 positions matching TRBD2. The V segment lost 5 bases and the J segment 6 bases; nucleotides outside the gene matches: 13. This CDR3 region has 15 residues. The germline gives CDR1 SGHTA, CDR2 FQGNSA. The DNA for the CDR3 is TGTGCCAGCAGCGCTTGGGGGGGAGTCGAGTCCGAGCAGTACTTC. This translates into CASSAWGGVESEQYF.